These T cell receptor beta chains were read from a single sample in a study of blood T cell repertoires in COVID-19. Clones were sequenced by immunoSEQ multiplex PCR, and TCRdb holds only the in-frame ones, with some missing. This table has approximately 85,000 clones, approximately 92% appearing once. Sequencing was performed on peripheral blood. The receptors here all came from a woman aged 55 to 70 with active COVID-19. CDR3s include the opening cysteine and the closing phenylalanine or tryptophan. A D gene is named only where the DNA matches it firmly. Rows may omit the clone size; those that give it use once, few, many or a size class.

-	-	TRBJ1-2	TRBV5-8	TGTGCCAGCAGCCAGGATCCGTCTTATGGCTACACCTTC	CASSQDPSYGYTF
TRBD2	-	TRBJ2-3	TRBV9	TGTGCCAGCAGCGCACTGCGAGCGGGAGGGAGCACAGATACGCAGTATTTT	CASSALRAGGSTDTQYF
TRBD2	-	TRBJ2-3	TRBV11-2	TGTGCCAGCAGCTTGGGACTAGCGGGGCTACCTAACACAGATACGCAGTATTTT	CASSLGLAGLPNTDTQYF
-	-	TRBJ1-6	TRBV7-9	TGTGCCAGCAGCTTAGACAGGCCGGGTTCACCCCTCCACTTT	CASSLDRPGSPLHF
-	-	TRBJ2-1	TRBV19	TGTGCCAGTAGTCGCAAACAGGGCTCCTACAATGAGCAGTTCTTC	CASSRKQGSYNEQFF
-	-	TRBJ1-3	TRBV28	TGTGCCAGTTGGGGCAGGGGATATGGAAACACCATATATTTT	CASWGRGYGNTIYF
TRBD1	-	TRBJ1-5	TRBV18	TGTGCCAGCTCACCCGGACAGGGCAATCAGCCCCAGCATTTT	CASSPGQGNQPQHF
-	-	TRBJ2-1	TRBV13	TGTGCCAGCAGCGGCGACCAACCAGGGGTATCCCCCAATGAGCAGTTCTTC	CASSGDQPGVSPNEQFF
-	-	TRBJ2-4	TRBV4-1	TGCGCCAGCAGCCAAGATAAGAGAATGGCTCCAGGAAACATTCAGTACTTC	CASSQDKRMAPGNIQYF
-	few	TRBJ1-5	TRBV6-6	TGTGCCAGCAGCCCGGTGAGTCAGCCCCAGCATTTT	CASSPVSQPQHF
TRBD1	-	TRBJ1-1	TRBV5-1	TGCGCCAGCAGACCGGACAGGGGCCCAACTGAAGCTTTCTTT	CASRPDRGPTEAFF
-	-	TRBJ2-5	TRBV11-2	TGTGCCAGCAGCCAACAGAGACAAGAGACCCAGTACTTC	CASSQQRQETQYF
TRBD2	-	TRBJ2-1	TRBV15	TGTGCCACCAGCAGAGATCGAGCGGGGGGGCCGAAGAATGAGCAGTTCTTC	CATSRDRAGGPKNEQFF
TRBD1	-	TRBJ1-2	TRBV5-4	TGTGCCAGCAGCTTGGGGGGGGGACAGGGACCGTATGGCTACACCTTC	CASSLGGGQGPYGYTF
-	-	TRBJ2-3	TRBV6-5	TGTGCCAGCAGTTACGGGGGGGCAGAAGATACGCAGTATTTT	CASSYGGAEDTQYF
-	once	TRBJ1-1	TRBV25-1	TGTGCCAGCAGTGGTGGGGCAGGGCGGGCTTTCTTT	CASSGGAGRAFF
-	-	TRBJ1-4	TRBV6-5	TGTGCCAGCAGTCAATCAACTAATGAAAAACTGTTTTTT	CASSQSTNEKLFF
TRBD1	-	TRBJ1-6	TRBV29-1	TGCAGCGTTGCGACAGGGAGTGAATCACCCCTCCACTTT	CSVATGSESPLHF
-	-	TRBJ1-3	TRBV7-2	TGTGCCAGCAGCTCCCCCGGAGGGCGCGGAAACACCATATATTTT	CASSSPGGRGNTIYF
-	-	TRBJ1-4	TRBV6-5	TGTGCCAGCAGTCGTAAAGAAAAACTGTTTTTT	CASSRKEKLFF
TRBD1	-	TRBJ2-2	TRBV7-3	TGTGCCAGCAGCTTACTTGGCAGGGGGAACTCCGGGGAGCTGTTTTTT	CASSLLGRGNSGELFF
TRBD2	-	TRBJ2-6	TRBV3-1/TRBV3-2	TGTGCCAGCAGCCAAGTCGCCACGGGAGGACCGGGGGCCAACGTCCTGACTTTC	CASSQVATGGPGANVLTF
TRBD1	-	TRBJ2-2	TRBV6-5	TGTGCCAGCCGGGACAGGCCGAACACCGGGGAGCTGTTTTTT	CASRDRPNTGELFF
TRBD1	once	TRBJ1-1	TRBV28	TGTGCCAGCAACCAGGGGGCGTTCGAGCCTGAAGCTTTCTTT	CASNQGAFEPEAFF
TRBD1	-	TRBJ2-2	TRBV4-1	TGCGCCAGCAGTCAGGGACAGGGGGCCAACACCGGGGAGCTGTTTTTT	CASSQGQGANTGELFF
TRBD2	-	TRBJ2-3	TRBV7-2	TGTGCCAGCAGCCAATGGACTAGCGGGATCACAGATACGCAGTATTTT	CASSQWTSGITDTQYF
TRBD2	-	TRBJ2-2	TRBV27	TGTGCCAGCAGGTCAGCGGGAGTGGGGACCGGGGAGCTGTTTTTT	CASRSAGVGTGELFF
TRBD2	-	TRBJ2-1	TRBV18	TGTGCCAGCTCACCAGCCACTAGGGGCGGGGGGCCGGGTGAGCAGTTCTTC	CASSPATRGGGPGEQFF
TRBD1	-	TRBJ2-3	TRBV24-1	TGTGCCACCAGTGATTCTATGGGACAGGCAGATACGCAGTATTTT	CATSDSMGQADTQYF
-	-	TRBJ2-1	TRBV28	TGTGCCAGCAAAGGGGATGAGCAGTTCTTC	CASKGDEQFF
-	-	TRBJ1-1	TRBV5-6	TGTGCCAGCAGCTTGGGTTCCCCCAGGAACACTGAAGCTTTCTTT	CASSLGSPRNTEAFF
-	-	TRBJ1-4	TRBV3-1/TRBV3-2	TGTGCCAGCAGCAAACAGGGTTCTAATGAAAAACTGTTTTTT	CASSKQGSNEKLFF
TRBD1	-	TRBJ1-6	TRBV2	TGTGCCAGCAGTGAAGCGGCCGGACAGGGGGGGAAAAATTCACCCCTCCACTTT	CASSEAAGQGGKNSPLHF
-	-	TRBJ2-3	TRBV10-2	TGCGCCAGCAGTGAGTCTCCAGTTTCATCAGATACGCAGTATTTT	CASSESPVSSDTQYF
-	-	TRBJ2-7	TRBV7-8	TGTGCCAGCACTAGTAGACGGTTGAGCTCCTACGAGCAGTACTTC	CASTSRRLSSYEQYF
-	-	TRBJ1-1	TRBV20-1	TGCAGTGTAGTAGAGACTGAAGCTTTCTTT	CSVVETEAFF
TRBD1	-	TRBJ2-7	TRBV5-1	TGCGCCAGCAGGTACGACAGGGGTTCCGAGCAGTACTTC	CASRYDRGSEQYF
-	once	TRBJ1-1	TRBV6-5	TGTGCCAGCAGTTCCAGGGGGAACACTGAAGCTTTCTTT	CASSSRGNTEAFF
-	-	TRBJ2-1	TRBV30	TGTGCCTGGAGTAGACAGACACCCGAGCAGTTCTTC	CAWSRQTPEQFF
-	few	TRBJ2-1	TRBV24-1	TGTGCCACCAGTCCACCGGTTGGTAGCGGACCTCTGGGGAGTGAGCAGTTCTTC	CATSPPVGSGPLGSEQFF
TRBD2	-	TRBJ2-3	TRBV10-3	TGTGCCATCAGTGGGACTAGCGGATCCACAGATACGCAGTATTTT	CAISGTSGSTDTQYF
-	-	TRBJ2-7	TRBV18	TGTGCCAGCTCGGAGACGGGATACGAGCAGTACTTC	CASSETGYEQYF
TRBD2	once	TRBJ2-7	TRBV13	TGTGCCAGCTTACACGGGGGGGGGTCCTACGAGCAGTACTTC	CASLHGGGSYEQYF
-	-	TRBJ2-6	TRBV6-2/TRBV6-3	TGTGCCAGCAGTTCTCGTGGGGCCAACGTCCTGACTTTC	CASSSRGANVLTF
-	-	TRBJ1-1	TRBV5-1	TGCGCCAGCACCAACGGACAGCAGCGCACTGAAGCTTTCTTT	CASTNGQQRTEAFF
TRBD2	-	TRBJ2-5	TRBV6-6	TGTGCCAGCAATCCCCTAGCGGGGGGAAAGACCCAGTACTTC	CASNPLAGGKTQYF
-	-	TRBJ1-4	TRBV9	TGTGCCAGCAGCTCAGACAGCTTTAATGAAAAACTGTTTTTT	CASSSDSFNEKLFF
TRBD1	-	TRBJ1-3	TRBV7-2	TGTGCCAGCAGCTTAAAAGGCGCGGGACAGGTCTCTGGAAACACCATATATTTT	CASSLKGAGQVSGNTIYF
TRBD1	-	TRBJ2-7	TRBV27	TGTGCCACCGGGGACAGCTCCTACGAGCAGTACTTC	CATGDSSYEQYF
TRBD1	-	TRBJ1-2	TRBV5-5	TGTGCCAGCAGCCCCCCCCCGGGACAGGGTACCTTCTATGGCTACACCTTC	CASSPPPGQGTFYGYTF
TRBD2	-	TRBJ2-1	TRBV3-1/TRBV3-2	TGTGCCAGCAGCCAAAGACTAGCGAGCTCCTACAATGAGCAGTTCTTC	CASSQRLASSYNEQFF
TRBD2	-	TRBJ2-1	TRBV7-3	TGTGCCAGCAGCCCCACTAGCGGGAACTACAATGAGCAGTTCTTC	CASSPTSGNYNEQFF